This passage covers 23 T cell receptor beta chains from one sample sequenced in a study of cytomegalovirus exposure and HLA in healthy donors. With 60 Vbeta and 13 Jbeta primers, the PCR was carried out. Some clones are missing from TCRdb's copy, which holds only in-frame ones; the method was immunoSEQ multiplex PCR. The repertoire includes 150,000 to 200,000 clones, around 76% of them detected once, and approximately 1% sits in the top ten. Sequencing was performed on PBMCs. These receptors were taken from a woman aged 40-49 years in good health and CMV-seronegative.

The CDR3 loop reads CASSQGGTERETQYF. In DNA form, the CDR3 reads TGTGCCAGCAGTCAAGGGGGCACGGAGAGGGAGACCCAGTACTTC. The chain combines TRBV6-5 with TRBJ2-5; 7 bases fit TRBD1. This CDR3 has 15 residues. V lost 5 bases and J lost 5; bases outside the gene matches: 11. Looked up from germline, CDR1 is MNHEY and CDR2 is SVGAGI.

The V and J genes are TRBV19 and TRBJ1-1; D is uncertain. V was trimmed by 3 bases and J by 0 bases, leaving 8 bases between them. Germline-derived CDR1 and CDR2 are LNHDA and SQIVND (reference sequence). This CDR3 spans 14 amino acids. The CDR3 DNA reads TGTGCCAGTAGTATTGGAGTTCTGAACACTGAAGCTTTCTTT. Its translation is CASSIGVLNTEAFF.

DNA for the CDR3: TGTGCCAGCAGCGGTAACGGGACTAGCGGGAGGCAAGAGACCCAGTACTTC. Translated: CASSGNGTSGRQETQYF. The V call is TRBV11-3, the J call TRBJ2-5, with TRBD2 matching 15 bases. The J segment lost 2 bases and the V segment lost 5 bases, leaving 6 bases of the junction unmatched. This CDR3 contains 17 residues. Germline V gene lookup returns CDR1 SGHNT and CDR2 YENEEA.

This clone came up once. This sequence joins TRBV5-6 and TRBJ1-1, with TRBD1 as a possible D gene (6 bases). The CDR3 runs 13 residues. Trimming took 1 base from V and 8 from J, leaving 12 bases between them. Germline assignment: CDR1 SGHDT and CDR2 YYEEEE. Here the CDR3 DNA reads TGTGCCAGCAGCTTGCCACAGGGAAGGGAAGCTTTCTTT. Translation gives CASSLPQGREAFF.

There are a few counts of this clone. The V and J genes are TRBV6-1 and TRBJ2-7; maybe TRBD1 (7 bases). The ends were cut back, 4 bases at V and 3 bases at J, with 16 bases in the middle. Per the germline V gene, CDR1 is MNHNS and CDR2 is SASEGT. The CDR3 runs 15 residues. CDR3 residues: CASSGGRGDYYEQYF. DNA for the CDR3: TGTGCCAGCAGTGGCGGCAGGGGGGATTACTACGAGCAGTACTTC.

This chain uses TRBV7-3 with TRBJ1-1, with D possibly matching TRBD1 (5 bases). The CDR3 covers 13 residues. V was clipped by 4 bases and J by 3 bases, with 9 bases between them. In germline, CDR1 is SGHTA, CDR2 FQGTGA. Here the CDR3 DNA reads TGTGCCAGCAGCTGGGGGGGGGACACTGAAGCTTTCTTT. It is translated as CASSWGGDTEAFF.

The V gene is TRBV28, the J gene TRBJ1-5; D perhaps matches TRBD1 (5 bases). From germline, CDR1 is MDHEN and CDR2 SYDVKM. The CDR3 is 14 amino acids. The V end lost 3 bases, the J end lost 9 bases, and 15 bases lay between the germline ends. The CDR3, as DNA: TGTGCCAGCAGTTTTCCGACAGTAATTGGGCCCCAGCATTTT. It translates to CASSFPTVIGPQHF.

This clone has only a few counts. The rearrangement links TRBV6-5 to TRBJ1-5; no clear D. The CDR3 length is 12 residues. The V and J ends lost 5 bases and 9 bases respectively, with 11 bases between them. Germline V CDR1 and CDR2: MNHEY, SVGAGI. CDR3 in amino acids: CASSTTTGPQHF. For the CDR3, the DNA is TGTGCCAGCAGTACAACGACTGGGCCCCAGCATTTT.

The rearrangement joins TRBV28 to TRBJ1-1; D is unclear. Trimming cost V 2 bases and J 2 bases, with 6 bases left between them. Germline CDR1 and CDR2: MDHEN and SYDVKM. The CDR3 extends over 13 amino acids. The CDR3 is CASSLRTNTEAFF. The CDR3 coding sequence is TGTGCCAGCAGTTTACGGACTAACACTGAAGCTTTCTTT.

The chain combines TRBV30 with TRBJ2-5; D is uncertain. The CDR3 spans 12 residues. Germline-derived CDR1 and CDR2 are GTSNPN and SVGIG (reference sequence). The V gene lost 5 bases and the J gene lost 5 bases, with 12 bases spanning the gap. CDR3 sequence reads: CAWAVLGETQYF. DNA for the CDR3: TGTGCCTGGGCCGTTCTGGGCGAGACCCAGTACTTC.

The CDR3 protein is CAWSVLAGAETQYF. Written as DNA, the CDR3 is TGTGCCTGGAGTGTACTAGCGGGAGCTGAGACCCAGTACTTC. This rearrangement joins TRBV30 to TRBJ2-5; 11 bases fit TRBD2. V was clipped by 0 bases and J by 5 bases; unmatched bases: 2. Germline V gene sequence: CDR1 GTSNPN, CDR2 SVGIG (reference sequence). The CDR3 has 14 residues.

This clone was seen once. The chain carries TRBV6-1 and TRBJ1-4, with 8 bases lining up with TRBD1. Germline values: CDR1 MNHNS, CDR2 SASEGT. There are 14 residues in the CDR3. Trimming removed 9 bases from V and 6 bases from J; junction bases left unmatched: 9. The CDR3 DNA reads TGTGCCAGTACGGAGACAGGGGTCTATGAAAAACTGTTTTTT. Translated, it gives CASTETGVYEKLFF.

V and J are TRBV28 and TRBJ1-1; D unresolved. The germline V gene has CDR1 MDHEN and CDR2 SYDVKM. This CDR3 has 17 residues. Trimming pared 1 base from V and 0 bases from J, leaving 15 bases between. Written as DNA, the CDR3 is TGTGCCAGCAGTTTATTCGGGATCGAATTCATGAACACTGAAGCTTTCTTT. Translation: CASSLFGIEFMNTEAFF.

The chain uses TRBV27 and TRBJ1-2; 9 positions match TRBD1. Germline lookup yields CDR1 MNHEY and CDR2 SMNVEV (reference sequence). V lost 5 bases to trimming and J lost 4 bases; unmatched junction nucleotides: 8. The CDR3 contains 15 residues. DNA for the CDR3: TGTGCCAGCAGTCCCCGGGACAGGGCCGCCTATGGCTACACCTTC. It codes for CASSPRDRAAYGYTF.

A few counts support this clone. The chain couples TRBV5-1 to TRBJ2-4, with D perhaps matching TRBD1 (6 bases). The CDR3 consists of 15 residues. Germline CDR1 SGHRS, CDR2 YFSETQ. The V and J ends lost 0 bases and 4 bases respectively, with 11 bases between them. CDR3 nucleotide sequence: TGCGCCAGCAGCTTGGACACAGGGACGAAAAACATTCAGTACTTC. Its translation: CASSLDTGTKNIQYF.

The chain uses TRBV29-1 and TRBJ2-4; TRBD2 might be the D (6 bases). V was pared by 6 bases and J by 6 bases, with 9 bases between. This CDR3 is built from 11 residues. Germline values: CDR1 SQVTM, CDR2 ANQGSEA. The CDR3 region is CSVRRGNIQYF. The DNA of the CDR3 is TGCAGCGTGAGGAGGGGAAACATTCAGTACTTC.

The chain has TRBV18 and TRBJ2-1, with TRBD2 matching 15 bases. V shed 6 bases and J 7 bases; nucleotides not matched to a gene: 4. The CDR3 has 15 residues. Per the germline V gene, CDR1 is KGHSH and CDR2 is LQKENI. The CDR3 is CASSPGTSGRNEQFF. The DNA for the CDR3 is TGTGCCAGCTCGCCAGGGACTAGCGGGAGGAATGAGCAGTTCTTC.

This chain connects TRBV4-1 to TRBJ2-7; D is perhaps TRBD1 (6 bases). The germline CDR1 and CDR2 sequences are MGHRA and YSYEKL. The V end lost 0 bases, the J end lost 5 bases, and 14 bases lay between the germline ends. The length of the CDR3 is 15 residues. The CDR3 DNA follows: TGCGCCAGCAGCCAAGAGTGGAACAGGGCGAACGAGCAGTACTTC. Translating gives CASSQEWNRANEQYF.

The chain has TRBV19 and TRBJ1-4; possibly TRBD1 for D (5 bases). This CDR3 comprises 15 residues. Trimming took 7 bases from V and 5 from J, leaving 17 bases between them. Looked up from germline, CDR1 is LNHDA and CDR2 is SQIVND (reference sequence). DNA for the CDR3: TGTGCCAGTACTTACGCCGGACCAGGGAATGAAAAACTGTTTTTT. Translating gives CASTYAGPGNEKLFF.

The chain employs TRBV7-3 and TRBJ2-1, with a tentative D call TRBD2 (6 bases). The CDR3 covers 16 residues. Germline assignment: CDR1 SGHTA and CDR2 FQGTGA. Trimming took 5 bases from V and 5 from J, leaving 19 bases between them. The CDR3 DNA reads as TGTGCCAGCAGCCCCCGGGGCGGGGCCAGTAACAATGAGCAGTTCTTC. Its translation: CASSPRGGASNNEQFF.

V and J are TRBV6-5 and TRBJ2-5; TRBD1 agrees at 12 bases. After removal of 7 bases from V and 4 bases from J, the junction contained 4 bases not matched to a gene. Germline CDR1 and CDR2: MNHEY and SVGAGI. The CDR3 totals 14 residues. CDR3 region: CASIGTGGAETQYF. CDR3 in DNA: TGTGCCAGCATTGGGACAGGGGGCGCAGAGACCCAGTACTTC.

Turning to this clone: The sample has other DNA sequences that encode this CDR3 too. The genes are TRBV2 and TRBJ2-2; TRBD1 matches at 11 bases. Germline loops: CDR1 SNHLY, CDR2 FYNNEI. With V trimmed by 4 bases and J by 2 bases, 3 bases remained unmatched. The CDR3 has 16 amino acids. CDR3: CASSVGQGANTGELFF. CDR3 nucleotides: TGTGCCAGCAGTGTAGGACAGGGGGCCAACACCGGGGAGCTGTTTTTT. The whole variable domain, remainder taken from reference TRBV2 and TRBJ2-2, is EPEVTQTPSHQVTQMGQEVILRCVPISNHLYFYWYRQILGQKVEFLVSFYNNEISEKSEIFDDQFSVERPDGSNFTLKIRSTKLEDSAMYFCASSVGQGANTGELFFGEGSRLTVL.

This clone is a singleton in its sample. The chain combines TRBV29-1 with TRBJ2-2; 9 bases fit TRBD2. After removal of 7 bases from V and 8 bases from J, the junction contained 11 bases not matched to a gene. This CDR3 region has 14 residues. Germline assignment: CDR1 SQVTM and CDR2 ANQGSEA. This chain's CDR3 is CSAGFSGRYGELFF. CDR3 bases: TGCAGCGCCGGTTTCAGCGGGAGGTATGGGGAGCTGTTTTTT.